This T cell receptor beta chain was sequenced in a study of blood T cell repertoires in COVID-19. The overall study: Collection of acute and convalescent COVID-19 samples took place in the United States, Italy and Spain. In each case, the material was cDNA or gDNA derived from T cells, B-cell-depleted T cells, or PBMCs.

This CDR3 comprises 13 residues. The V gene end was trimmed by 10 bases and the J gene end by 7 bases; junction bases not matched to a gene: 12. The germline V gene encodes CDR1 ENHRY and CDR2 SYGVKD. In the authors' methods: Amplification of reference gene primers provided the estimated nucleated cell counts. Sequencing was performed with immunoSEQ multiplex PCR; in TCRdb, only in-frame clones are kept and a portion is missing. V, J and clone size derive from that table, while D and trimming were established from the DNA sequence. The data show about 240,000 clones, 88% seen once. The genes are TRBV10-3 and TRBJ1-1, with 7 bases that match TRBD1. The sequence came from a woman aged 25 to 39 with acute or convalescent COVID-19. What was sequenced was peripheral blood. The CDR3 DNA reads as TGTGCCACCCTTGGTAAGGGGGCTGATGAAGCTTTCTTT. It specifies CATLGKGADEAFF.